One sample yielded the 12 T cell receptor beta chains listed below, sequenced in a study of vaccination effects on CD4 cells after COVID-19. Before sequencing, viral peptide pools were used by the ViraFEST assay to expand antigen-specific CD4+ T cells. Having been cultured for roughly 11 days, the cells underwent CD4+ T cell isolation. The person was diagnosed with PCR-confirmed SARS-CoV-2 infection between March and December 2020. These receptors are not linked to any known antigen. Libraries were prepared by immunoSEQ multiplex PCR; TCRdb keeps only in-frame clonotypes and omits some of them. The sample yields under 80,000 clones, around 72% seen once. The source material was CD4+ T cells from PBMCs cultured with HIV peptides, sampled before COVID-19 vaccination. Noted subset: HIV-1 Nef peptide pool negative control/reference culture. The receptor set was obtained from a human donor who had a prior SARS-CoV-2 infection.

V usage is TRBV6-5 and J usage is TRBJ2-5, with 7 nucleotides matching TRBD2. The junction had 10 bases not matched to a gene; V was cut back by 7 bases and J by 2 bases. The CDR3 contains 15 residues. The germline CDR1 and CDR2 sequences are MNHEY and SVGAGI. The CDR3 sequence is CASISLADSQETQYF. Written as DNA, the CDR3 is TGTGCCAGCATTAGTCTAGCGGATTCTCAAGAGACCCAGTACTTC.

DNA of the CDR3: TGCGCCAGCAGCTCCTCCCACGAGACCCAGTACTTC. This codes for CASSSSHETQYF. V is TRBV5-1 and J is TRBJ2-5; D gene uncertain. Trimming removed 3 bases at V and 5 bases at J, with 8 bases between. The germline gives CDR1 SGHRS, CDR2 YFSETQ. This CDR3 is built from 12 residues.

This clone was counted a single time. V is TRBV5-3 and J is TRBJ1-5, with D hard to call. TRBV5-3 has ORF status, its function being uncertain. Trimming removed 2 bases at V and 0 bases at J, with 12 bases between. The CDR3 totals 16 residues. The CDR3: CARSFVRLLSNQPQHF. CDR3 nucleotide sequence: TGTGCCAGAAGCTTCGTTCGACTCCTTAGCAATCAGCCCCAGCATTTT.

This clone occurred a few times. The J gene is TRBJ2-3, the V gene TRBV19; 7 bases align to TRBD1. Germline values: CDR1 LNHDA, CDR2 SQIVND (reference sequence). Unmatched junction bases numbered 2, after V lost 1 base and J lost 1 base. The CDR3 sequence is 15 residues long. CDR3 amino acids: CASSIVTGGTDTQYF. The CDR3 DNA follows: TGTGCCAGTAGTATAGTAACAGGGGGCACAGATACGCAGTATTTT.

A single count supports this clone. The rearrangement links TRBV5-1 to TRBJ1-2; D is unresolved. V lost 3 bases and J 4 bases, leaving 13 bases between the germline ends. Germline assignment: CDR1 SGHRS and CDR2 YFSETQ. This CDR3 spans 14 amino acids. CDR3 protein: CASSSLWRVYGYTF. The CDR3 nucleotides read TGCGCCAGCAGCTCCCTTTGGAGGGTCTATGGCTACACCTTC.

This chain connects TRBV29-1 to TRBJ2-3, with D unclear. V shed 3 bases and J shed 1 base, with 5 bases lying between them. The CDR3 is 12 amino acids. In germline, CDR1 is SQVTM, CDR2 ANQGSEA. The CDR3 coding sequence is TGCAGCGTTGACGGAGGCACAGATACGCAGTATTTT. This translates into CSVDGGTDTQYF.

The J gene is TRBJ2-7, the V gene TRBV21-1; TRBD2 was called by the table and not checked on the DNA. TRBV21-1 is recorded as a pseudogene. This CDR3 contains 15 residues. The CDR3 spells CASSKELAGSYEQYF. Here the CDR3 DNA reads TGTGCCAGCAGCAAAGAACTAGCGGGAAGTTACGAGCAGTACTTC.

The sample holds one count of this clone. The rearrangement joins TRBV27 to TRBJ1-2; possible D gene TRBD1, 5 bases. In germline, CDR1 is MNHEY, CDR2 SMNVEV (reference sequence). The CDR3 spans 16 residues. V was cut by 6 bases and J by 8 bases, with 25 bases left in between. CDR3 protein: CASRKGPLEGYGGYTF. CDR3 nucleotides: TGTGCCAGCAGAAAAGGGCCCCTGGAGGGGTATGGGGGCTACACCTTC.

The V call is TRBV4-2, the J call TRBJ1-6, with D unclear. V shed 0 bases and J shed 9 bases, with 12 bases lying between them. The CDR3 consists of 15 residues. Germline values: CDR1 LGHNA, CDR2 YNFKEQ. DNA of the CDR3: TGTGCCAGCAGCCAAGAGTCCGGTCTGAGTTCACCCCTCCACTTT. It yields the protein CASSQESGLSSPLHF.

As DNA, the CDR3 is TGCAGCGTTGAAAGGGGACAGGGGGGAGAGACCCAGTACTTC. It yields the protein CSVERGQGGETQYF. This chain uses TRBV29-1 with TRBJ2-5; 11 bases line up with TRBD1. This CDR3 spans 14 amino acids. Germline V CDR1 and CDR2: SQVTM, ANQGSEA. J gave up 4 bases and V 2 bases, and 3 bases lay outside the gene matches.

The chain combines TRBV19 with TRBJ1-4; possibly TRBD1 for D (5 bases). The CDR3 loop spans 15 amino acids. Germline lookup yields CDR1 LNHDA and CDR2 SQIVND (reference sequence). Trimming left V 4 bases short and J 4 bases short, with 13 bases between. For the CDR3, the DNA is TGTGCCAGTAGTAGGGAGCGACAGCGTAATGAAAAACTGTTTTTT. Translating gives CASSRERQRNEKLFF. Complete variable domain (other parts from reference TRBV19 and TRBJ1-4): DGGITQSPKYLFRKEGQNVTLSCEQNLNHDAMYWYRQDPGQGLRLIYYSQIVNDFQKGDIAEGYSVSREKKESFPLTVTSAQKNPTAFYLCASSRERQRNEKLFFGSGTQLSVL.

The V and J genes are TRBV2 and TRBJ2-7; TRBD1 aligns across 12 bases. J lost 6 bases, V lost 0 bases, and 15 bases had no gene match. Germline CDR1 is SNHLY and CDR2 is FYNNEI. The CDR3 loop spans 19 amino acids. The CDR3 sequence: CASSEAPGQGASGTREQYF. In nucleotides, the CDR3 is TGTGCCAGCAGTGAAGCACCGGGACAGGGGGCTTCAGGGACGCGCGAGCAGTACTTC.